A selection of T cell receptor beta chains follows, all from one sample in a study of cytomegalovirus exposure and HLA in healthy donors. Using immunoSEQ multiplex PCR, the repertoire was profiled, and TCRdb retains in-frame clones only, with some absent. The sample totals more than 50,000 clones; its top ten clones hold approximately 10%. Source material: PBMCs. These receptors originate from a man in his fifties or sixties in good health and CMV-seropositive. CDR3s include the opening cysteine and the closing phenylalanine or tryptophan.

v_call: TRBV2; j_call: TRBJ1-4; cdr3_aa: CASSGGGRSNEKLFF
v_call: TRBV19; j_call: TRBJ1-5; cdr3_aa: CASTSGQLSNQPQHF
v_call: TRBV19; j_call: TRBJ1-3; cdr3_aa: CASSPEGARGNTIYF
v_call: TRBV10-3; j_call: TRBJ1-5; cdr3_aa: CAISESALSNQPQHF
v_call: TRBV9; j_call: TRBJ1-3; cdr3_aa: CASSVYTSGTIYF
v_call: TRBV7-3; j_call: TRBJ2-1; cdr3_aa: CASSLTSTDYNEQFF
v_call: TRBV19; j_call: TRBJ2-7; cdr3_aa: CASSIGTGGGEQYF
v_call: TRBV9; j_call: TRBJ1-4; cdr3_aa: CASSVALRGTNEKLFF
v_call: TRBV6-6; j_call: TRBJ1-2; cdr3_aa: CASSYSQQGYGYTF
v_call: TRBV7-9; j_call: TRBJ2-3; cdr3_aa: CASSSNRLAGRDFTDTQYF
v_call: TRBV13; j_call: TRBJ2-7; cdr3_aa: CASSRRDSLSYEQYF
v_call: TRBV7-9; j_call: TRBJ2-3; cdr3_aa: CASSPAALGTQYF
v_call: TRBV6-1; j_call: TRBJ1-3; cdr3_aa: CASSESRVSGNTIYF
v_call: TRBV19; j_call: TRBJ1-6; cdr3_aa: CASSITGGNSPLHF
v_call: TRBV5-4; j_call: TRBJ2-3; cdr3_aa: CASSPPQVPTDTQYF
v_call: TRBV29-1; j_call: TRBJ2-3; cdr3_aa: CSVGGGAADTQYF
v_call: TRBV9; j_call: TRBJ2-6; cdr3_aa: CASSVGQSAGANVLTF
v_call: TRBV9; j_call: TRBJ2-2; cdr3_aa: CASSGRTGTGELFF
v_call: TRBV4-3; j_call: TRBJ2-7; cdr3_aa: CASSQRPGAYEQYF